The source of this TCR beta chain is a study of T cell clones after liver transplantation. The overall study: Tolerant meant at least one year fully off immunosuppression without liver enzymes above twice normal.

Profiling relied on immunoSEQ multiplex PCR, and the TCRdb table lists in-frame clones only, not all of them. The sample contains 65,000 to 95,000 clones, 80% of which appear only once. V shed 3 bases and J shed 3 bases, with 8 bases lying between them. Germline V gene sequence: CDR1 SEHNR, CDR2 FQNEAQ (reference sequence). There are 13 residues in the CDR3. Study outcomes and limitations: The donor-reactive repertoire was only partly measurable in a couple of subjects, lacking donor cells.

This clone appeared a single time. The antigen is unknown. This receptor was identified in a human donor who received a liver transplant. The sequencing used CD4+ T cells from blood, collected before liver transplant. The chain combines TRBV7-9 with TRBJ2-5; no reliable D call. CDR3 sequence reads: CASSLAFKETQYF. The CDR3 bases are TGTGCCAGCAGCTTGGCTTTCAAAGAGACCCAGTACTTC.